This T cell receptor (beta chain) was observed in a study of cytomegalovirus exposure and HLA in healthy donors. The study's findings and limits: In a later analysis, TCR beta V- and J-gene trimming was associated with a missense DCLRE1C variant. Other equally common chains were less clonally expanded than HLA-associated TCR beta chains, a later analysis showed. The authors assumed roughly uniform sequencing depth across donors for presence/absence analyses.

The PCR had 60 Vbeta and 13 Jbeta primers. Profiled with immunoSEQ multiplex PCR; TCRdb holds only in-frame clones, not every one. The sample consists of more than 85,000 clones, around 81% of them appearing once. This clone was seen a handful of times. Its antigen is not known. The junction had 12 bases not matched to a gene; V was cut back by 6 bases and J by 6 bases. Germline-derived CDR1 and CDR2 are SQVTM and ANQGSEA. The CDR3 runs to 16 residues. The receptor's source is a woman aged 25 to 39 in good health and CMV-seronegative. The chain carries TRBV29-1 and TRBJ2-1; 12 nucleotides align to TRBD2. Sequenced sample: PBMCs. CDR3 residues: CSVTSGSGLEINEQFF. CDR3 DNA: TGCAGCGTGACTAGCGGGAGTGGGCTTGAGATCAATGAGCAGTTCTTC.